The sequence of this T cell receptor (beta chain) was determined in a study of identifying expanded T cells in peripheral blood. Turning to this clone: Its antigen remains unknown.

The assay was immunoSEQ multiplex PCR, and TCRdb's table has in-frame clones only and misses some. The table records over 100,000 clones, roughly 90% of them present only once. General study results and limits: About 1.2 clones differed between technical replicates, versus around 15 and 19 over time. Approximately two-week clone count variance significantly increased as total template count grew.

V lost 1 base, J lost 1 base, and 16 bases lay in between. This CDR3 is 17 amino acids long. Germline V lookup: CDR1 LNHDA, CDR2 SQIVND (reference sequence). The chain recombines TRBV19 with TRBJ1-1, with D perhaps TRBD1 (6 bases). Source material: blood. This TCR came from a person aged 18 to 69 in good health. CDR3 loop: CASSIGWGGEQNTEAFF. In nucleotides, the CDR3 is TGTGCCAGTAGTATAGGGTGGGGGGGCGAACAGAACACTGAAGCTTTCTTT. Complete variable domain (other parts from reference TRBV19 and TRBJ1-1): DGGITQSPKYLFRKEGQNVTLSCEQNLNHDAMYWYRQDPGQGLRLIYYSQIVNDFQKGDIAEGYSVSREKKESFPLTVTSAQKNPTAFYLCASSIGWGGEQNTEAFFGQGTRLTVV.